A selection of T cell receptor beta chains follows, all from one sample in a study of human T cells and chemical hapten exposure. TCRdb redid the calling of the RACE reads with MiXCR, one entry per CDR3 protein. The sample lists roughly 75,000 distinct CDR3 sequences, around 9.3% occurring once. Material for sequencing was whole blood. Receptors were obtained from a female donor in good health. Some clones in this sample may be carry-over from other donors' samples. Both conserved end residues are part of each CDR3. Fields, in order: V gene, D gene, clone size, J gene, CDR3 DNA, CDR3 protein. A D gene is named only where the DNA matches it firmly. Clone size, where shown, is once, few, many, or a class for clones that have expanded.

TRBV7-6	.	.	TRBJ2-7	TGTGCCAGCAGCTTCGGTTCTGGAGAAGGTAGAGTCTCCTACGAGCAGTACTTC	CASSFGSGEGRVSYEQYF
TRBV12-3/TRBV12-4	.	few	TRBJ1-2	TGTGCCAGCAGTTTAGCAGGGACCTATGGCTACACCTTC	CASSLAGTYGYTF
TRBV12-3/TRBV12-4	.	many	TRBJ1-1	TGTGCCAGTGCCGTGGGCCCCCTGAACACTGAAGCTTTCTTT	CASAVGPLNTEAFF
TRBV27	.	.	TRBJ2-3	TGTGCCAGCAGTTTTGTGGGGGGCACAGATACGCAGTATTTT	CASSFVGGTDTQYF
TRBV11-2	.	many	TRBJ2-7	TGTGCCAGCAGCCCGGACGGGTACGAGCAGTACTTC	CASSPDGYEQYF
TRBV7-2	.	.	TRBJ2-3	TGTGCCAGCAGCTTAATAGTAGGGACACCTGGCACAGATACGCAGTATTTT	CASSLIVGTPGTDTQYF
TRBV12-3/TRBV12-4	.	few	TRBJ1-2	TGTGCCAGCAGTTTTTATGACAGCCCATATAACTATGGCTACACCTTC	CASSFYDSPYNYGYTF
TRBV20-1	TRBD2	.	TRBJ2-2	TGCAGTGCTAGAGATTTGACTAGCGGGGGGGCATACACCGGGGAGCTGTTTTTT	CSARDLTSGGAYTGELFF
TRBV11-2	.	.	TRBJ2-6	TGTGCCAGCAGCTTACTTCGCATAGCCTCTGGGGCCAACGTCCTGACTTTC	CASSLLRIASGANVLTF
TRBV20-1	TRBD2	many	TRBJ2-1	TGCAGTGCTAGAGTTTGGACTAGCGGGGGGGCTCTGAGAAATGAGCAGTTCTTC	CSARVWTSGGALRNEQFF
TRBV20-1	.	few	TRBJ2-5	TGCAGTGCTATGGAAGCGGTCACCAAGACCCAGTACTTC	CSAMEAVTKTQYF
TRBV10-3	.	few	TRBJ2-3	TGTGCCACCAAGGCTGGAGGGGGCGATGTAGATACGCAGTATTTT	CATKAGGGDVDTQYF
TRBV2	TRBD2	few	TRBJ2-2	TGTGCCAGCAGTGAAGGGCTAGCGGGGGACGCGCTGGCCGGGGAGCTGTTTTTT	CASSEGLAGDALAGELFF
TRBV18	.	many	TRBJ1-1	TGTGCCAGCTCCGAGGGAGGGGACACTGAAGCTTTCTTT	CASSEGGDTEAFF
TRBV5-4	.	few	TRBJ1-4	TGTGCCAGCAGCTTACAGGCAACTAATGAAAAACTGTTTTTT	CASSLQATNEKLFF
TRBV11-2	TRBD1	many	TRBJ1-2	TGTGCCAGCAGATCTGACAGGGGGAACTATGGCTACACCTTC	CASRSDRGNYGYTF
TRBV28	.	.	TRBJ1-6	TGTGCCAGCACCTCGCCACAAGAACCCTCCTATAATTCACCCCTCCACTTT	CASTSPQEPSYNSPLHF
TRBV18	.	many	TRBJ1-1	TGTGCCAGCTCACCACACGATGAAGCTTTCTTT	CASSPHDEAFF
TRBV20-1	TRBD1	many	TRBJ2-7	TGCAGTGCCCCGAGGGGGACAGGGATTAAGTACGAGCAGTACTTC	CSAPRGTGIKYEQYF
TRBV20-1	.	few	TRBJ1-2	TGCAGTGCTAGTAGGGCAGTTGGCTACACCTTC	CSASRAVGYTF
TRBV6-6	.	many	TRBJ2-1	TGTGCCAGCAGTTACTCTGGGCTTCAGTTCTTC	CASSYSGLQFF
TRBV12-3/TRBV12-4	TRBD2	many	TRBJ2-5	TGTGCTTCGGGGGGAGAGACCCAGTACTTC	CASGGETQYF
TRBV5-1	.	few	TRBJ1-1	TGCGCCAGCAGCTCCACCTCCCCGGGGTTCGGCTCTGAAGCTTTCTTT	CASSSTSPGFGSEAFF
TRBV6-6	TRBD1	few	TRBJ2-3	TGTGCCAGCAGAAACGCCCGGACAGGCGATGATACGCAGTATTTT	CASRNARTGDDTQYF
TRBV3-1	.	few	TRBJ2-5	TGTGCCAGCAGCCAAGAAGCCAGGGACGAGACCCAGTACTTC	CASSQEARDETQYF
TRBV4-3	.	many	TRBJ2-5	TGCGCCAGCAGCCAAGATTTTAAGGGAACCGGGACCCAGTACTTC	CASSQDFKGTGTQYF
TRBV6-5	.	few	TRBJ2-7	TGTGGACACCCCGCGGGTAGCTCCTACGAGCAGTACTTC	CGHPAGSSYEQYF
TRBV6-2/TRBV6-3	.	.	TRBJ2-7	TGTGCCAGCAGTTGGGGGACATTGTCCTACGAGCAGTACTTC	CASSWGTLSYEQYF
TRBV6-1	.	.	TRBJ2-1	TGTGCCAGCAGTGAAGCGTTCAGGGCGGGCGGGCAGTTCTTC	CASSEAFRAGGQFF
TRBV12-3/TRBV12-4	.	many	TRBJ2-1	TGTGCCAGCAGTTTTGTACCTACTTACAATGAGCAGTTCTTC	CASSFVPTYNEQFF
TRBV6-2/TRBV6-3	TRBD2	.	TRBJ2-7	TGTGCCAGCAGTCAGAGTGGACTAGCGGGGTTCTACGAGCAGTACTTC	CASSQSGLAGFYEQYF
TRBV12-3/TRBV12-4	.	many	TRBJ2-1	TGTGCCAGCAGTTTAGGTCTGCACAATGAGCAGTTCTTC	CASSLGLHNEQFF
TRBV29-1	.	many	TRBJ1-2	TGCAGCGTTGGGGGAGGCCAGCCAAACACCTTC	CSVGGGQPNTF
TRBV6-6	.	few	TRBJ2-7	TGTGCCAGCAGTTACTCTACCGGGGGATCCTACGAGCAGTACTTC	CASSYSTGGSYEQYF
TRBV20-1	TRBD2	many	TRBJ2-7	TGCAGTGCTCGAGGCGGGACTAGTGACCACGAGCAGTACTTC	CSARGGTSDHEQYF
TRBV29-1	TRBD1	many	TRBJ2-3	TGCAGCTTGGGGACAGGGGGTTGGACAGATACGCAGTATTTT	CSLGTGGWTDTQYF
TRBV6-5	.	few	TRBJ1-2	TGTGCCAGCAGGCCAGGGTGGGGCTATGGCTACACCTTC	CASRPGWGYGYTF
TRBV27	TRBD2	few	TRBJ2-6	TGTGCCAGCAGATCCCAAAAGGTGGCGGGGGGGCGTGGGGCCAACGTCCTGACTTTC	CASRSQKVAGGRGANVLTF
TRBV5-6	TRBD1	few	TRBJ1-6	TGTGCCAGCAGCGTGGGACAGGGAATTTCACCCCTCCACTTT	CASSVGQGISPLHF
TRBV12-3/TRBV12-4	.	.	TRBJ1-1	TGTGCCAGCAGTCCCAGGGACAAGGTTTGGACTGAAGCTTTCTTT	CASSPRDKVWTEAFF
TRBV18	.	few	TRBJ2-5	TGTGCCAGCTCACCGGCAGCCGGGGAGCCCCAGTACTTC	CASSPAAGEPQYF
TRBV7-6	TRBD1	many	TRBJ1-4	TGTGCCAGCAGCGGCCGGGACAGAGATAATGAAAAACTGTTTTTT	CASSGRDRDNEKLFF
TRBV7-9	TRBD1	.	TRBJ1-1	TGTGCCAGCAGCAAGCAGGGGGCAATGAACACTGAAGCTTTCTTT	CASSKQGAMNTEAFF
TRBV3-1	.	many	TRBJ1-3	TGTGCCAGCAGCCAAGGGACAGAGGGAAACACCATATATTTT	CASSQGTEGNTIYF
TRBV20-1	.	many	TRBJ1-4	TGCAGTGCTAGAGATCTGGGACTCCCCAATGAAAAACTGTTTTTT	CSARDLGLPNEKLFF